This T cell receptor (beta chain) was found in a study of blood T cell repertoires in COVID-19. Study details: Acute-phase and convalescent COVID-19 samples originated in the United States, Italy and Spain. Sample material is recorded as cDNA or gDNA derived from T cells, B-cell-depleted T cells, or PBMCs.

Original handling: Amplifying reference gene primers gave estimates of nucleated cell counts. The repertoire was sequenced with immunoSEQ multiplex PCR; TCRdb's copy has only in-frame clones and lacks some. The DNA was the basis for D and trimming; V, J and clone size are from that table. Here the sample spans 85,000 to 100,000 clones, around 79% being singletons. This TCR was recovered from a human donor in a cohort sampled during active COVID-19. Sequenced material: peripheral blood.

CDR3 amino acids: CASSQDLEAGGGPEQFF. CDR3 DNA sequence: TGTGCCAGCAGCCAAGACCTAGAGGCGGGAGGGGGGCCTGAGCAGTTCTTC. This chain uses TRBV14 with TRBJ2-1; 9 nucleotides align to TRBD2. CDR1 is SGHDN, CDR2 FVKESK, per germline. The CDR3 has 17 amino acids. V was clipped by 0 bases and J by 9 bases; unmatched bases: 12.